The subject of this entry is one TCR beta chain. Its antigen is still unknown. Data came from immunoSEQ multiplex PCR; TCRdb stores just in-frame clones and leaves some out. The sample lists 55,000 or so clones, 70% to 90% occurring once. Samples of blood were obtained at baseline, on cycle 4 day 1, and on cycle 7 day 1. The sample is drawn from a study of OX40 agonist ivuxolimab in advanced cancers. About the study: The patients received agonistic anti-OX40 (CD134) antibody ivuxolimab. Study observations and caveats: Some nonresponders likewise displayed low normalized T-cell clonal expansion.

CDR1 and CDR2 from the germline V gene are LNHNV and YYDKDF (reference sequence). The CDR3 sequence is 15 residues long. The germline V and J ends were trimmed by 0 bases and 0 bases, with 6 bases remaining between them. This chain links TRBV15 with TRBJ2-4; D uncertain. The source material was CD4+ or CD8+ T cells sorted from blood, sampled in a trial of the OX40 agonist ivuxolimab. The clonotype originates from an adult with an advanced solid tumor such as melanoma, head and neck, liver or kidney cancer. CDR3 region: CATSREVLAKNIQYF. As DNA, the CDR3 is TGTGCCACCAGCAGAGAGGTTTTAGCCAAAAACATTCAGTACTTC.